The 21 T cell receptor beta chains below were found in one sample sequenced in a study of tumor and adjacent non-tumor tissue in lung cancer. RNA was extracted from bulk tissue without any cell sorting. More than 3 cm separated this lung sample from the edge of the tumor. TCRbeta libraries were built with three rounds of nested PCR, modified from ARM-PCR. TCRdb re-called the multiplex PCR reads with MiXCR, one entry per CDR3 protein. The sample contains 90,000 to 110,000 distinct CDR3 sequences, 60% to 80% of which appear only once. Sequencing used distant non-tumor lung tissue. All receptors come from a man aged 60-69 years with non-small cell lung cancer.

In the case of this clonotype: A single base separates this from a much larger clone, so it may be a read error. The chain's CDR3 is CASSMGGSGANVMTF. The CDR3 DNA is TGTGCCAGCAGCATGGGGGGTTCTGGGGCCAACGTCATGACTTTC. The genes are TRBV7-9 and TRBJ2-6; weak D call: TRBD2 (6 bases). The CDR3 has 15 amino acids. Germline values: CDR1 SEHNR, CDR2 FQNEAQ (reference sequence).

On this clonotype: This could be a read error, since a much larger clone is one nucleotide away. Here the CDR3 DNA reads TGTGCCACCAGAGCGGGGGTTAGCTCCTACAATGAGCGGTTCTTC. It specifies CATRAGVSSYNERFF. The V call is TRBV6-1, the J call TRBJ2-1, with TRBD2 identical over 8 bases. Germline loops: CDR1 MNHNS, CDR2 SASEGT. The CDR3 totals 15 residues.

Notes on this clonotype: A single base separates this from a much larger clone, so it may be a read error. The chain links TRBV5-5 to TRBJ2-6; D is undetermined. This CDR3 contains 14 residues. CDR1 and CDR2 (germline): SGHKS, YYEKEE (reference sequence). CDR3 in DNA: TGTGCCAGCAGAGACAACTCTGGGGTCAACGTCCTGACTTTC. Translation: CASRDNSGVNVLTF.

The genes are TRBV29-1 and TRBJ2-3; no definite D call. This CDR3 is built from 11 residues. Germline CDR1 SQVTM, CDR2 ANQGSEA. Trimming cost V 5 bases and J 7 bases, with 10 bases left between them. The CDR3 here is CSVWTVNTQYF. The CDR3 DNA reads TGCAGCGTTTGGACGGTAAATACGCAGTATTTT.

As regards this clonotype: The junction shows a germline mismatch at one end, possibly a read error. This rearrangement joins TRBV6-1 to TRBJ1-2, with TRBD1 as a possible D gene (5 bases). Germline V CDR1 and CDR2: MNHNS, SASEGT. CDR3 length: 14 amino acids. CDR3 in amino acids: CASSKGHLVYGYTF. CDR3 DNA sequence: TGTGCCAGCAGTAAAGGACACCTGGTCTATGGCTATACCTTC.

This clonotype was recorded many times. The V and J genes are TRBV28 and TRBJ1-5, with unresolved D. Trimming stripped 7 bases from V and 4 bases from J, with 20 bases between. Germline loops: CDR1 MDHEN, CDR2 SYDVKM. This CDR3 contains 16 residues. The CDR3 DNA sequence: TGTGCCAGCACTTCCCCTCAGGACCCTAGGAATCAGCCCCAGCATTTT. Amino acid sequence: CASTSPQDPRNQPQHF.

The chain is built from TRBV5-4 and TRBJ2-3; 7 bases match TRBD2. This CDR3 region has 14 residues. Germline CDR1 reads SGHNT; CDR2 reads YYREEE (reference sequence). Unmatched junction bases numbered 7, after V lost 5 bases and J lost 4 bases. The CDR3 DNA reads TGTGCCAGCAGGTCAGCGGGAATTGCAGATACGCAGTATTTT. This translates into CASRSAGIADTQYF.

Regarding this clonotype: This may stem from a read error, because a much larger clone lies one nucleotide away. This chain joins TRBV14 and TRBJ2-3; D is uncertain. The CDR3 consists of 12 residues. From germline, CDR1 is SGHDN and CDR2 FVKESK. The CDR3: CVSSQLRDTQYF. In nucleotides, the CDR3 is TGTGTCAGCAGCCAACTGCGGGATACGCAGTATTTT. Filled out from reference TRBV14 and TRBJ2-3, the complete variable domain reads EAGVTQFPSHSVIEKGQTVTLRCDPISGHDNLYWYRRVMGKEIKFLLHFVKESKQDESGMPNNRFLAERTGGTYSTLKVQPAELEDSGVYFCVSSQLRDTQYFGPGTRLTVL.

This clonotype was seen a few times. In DNA, the CDR3 is TGCAGTGCTAGAGTTGCACAGCAAGAGACCCAGTACTTC. Amino acid sequence: CSARVAQQETQYF. This chain connects TRBV20-1 to TRBJ2-5, with unresolved D. CDR3 length: 13 residues. V was trimmed by 1 base and J by 2 bases, leaving 8 bases between them. CDR1 and CDR2 (germline): DFQATT, SNEGSKA (reference sequence).

With regard to this clonotype: This may arise from a read error, as a much more abundant clone is one base away. The CDR3 is CASSSLGGRRETQYF. The DNA for the CDR3 is TGTGCCAGCAGTTCCCTAGGAGGGAGGAGAGAGACCCAGTACTTC. This chain uses TRBV28 with TRBJ2-5; D is perhaps TRBD2 (6 bases). Trimming took off 4 bases at V and 4 bases at J, with 16 bases between the two ends. This CDR3 spans 15 amino acids. The germline gives CDR1 MDHEN, CDR2 SYDVKM.

This clonotype was observed at least ten times. V gene TRBV7-9 combines with J gene TRBJ2-2, with D perhaps matching TRBD1 (5 bases). The ends were cut back, 7 bases at V and 2 bases at J, with 8 bases in the middle. There are 13 residues in the CDR3. Germline CDR1 SEHNR, CDR2 FQNEAQ (reference sequence). This CDR3 is CASIRGNTGELFF. In DNA, the CDR3 is TGTGCCAGCATAAGGGGTAACACCGGGGAGCTGTTTTTT.

Notes on this clonotype: This may arise from a read error, as a much more abundant clone is one base away. V and J are TRBV28 and TRBJ2-1; tentative D call: TRBD2 (5 bases). V lost 8 bases and J lost 0, with 17 bases in between. The CDR3 is made up of 16 amino acids. CDR1 and CDR2 from the germline V gene are MDHEN and SYDVKM. CDR3 residues: CASRSTIESSYNEQFF. DNA of the CDR3: TGTGCCAGCCGATCGACTATCGAGAGCTCCTACAATGAGCAGTTCTTC. Combining the CDR3 with reference TRBV28 and TRBJ2-1 gives the whole variable domain DVKVTQSSRYLVKRTGEKVFLECVQDMDHENMFWYRQDPGLGLRLIYFSYDVKMKEKGDIPEGYSVSREKKERFSLILESASTNQTSMYLCASRSTIESSYNEQFFGPGTRLTVL.

Comments on this clonotype: Because the CDR3 is missing its conserved closing phenylalanine or tryptophan, this is likely a read error. This rearrangement joins TRBV20-1 to TRBJ1-1; D might be TRBD1 (6 bases). The CDR3 runs to 14 residues. V was shortened by 4 bases and J by 0 bases, with 12 bases between the two germline ends. Germline V gene lookup returns CDR1 DFQATT and CDR2 SNEGSKA (reference sequence). The CDR3 here is CSATPQGLNTEAFS. CDR3 DNA: TGCAGTGCTACGCCACAGGGATTGAACACTGAAGCTTTCTCA.

As regards this clonotype: It is likely a read error, because the conserved phenylalanine at the end of the CDR3 is missing. This rearrangement joins TRBV12-3 or TRBV12-4 to TRBJ2-3; 9 bases line up with TRBD2. The CDR3 contains 15 residues. The CDR3 loop reads CTCTRASGGSDTQYY. CDR3 DNA: TGTACCTGCACCCGGGCGAGCGGGGGGTCAGATACGCAGTATTAT.

This clonotype was seen a single time. An end of the junction differs from the germline gene, which may be a read error. The chain is built from TRBV11-1 and TRBJ1-1; D unresolved. The germline gives CDR1 SGHAT, CDR2 FQDESV (reference sequence). This CDR3 is built from 15 residues. For the CDR3, the DNA is TGTGCCTGCAGCCCAGCGGAGACAATGAACACTGAAGCTTTCTTT. Translated: CACSPAETMNTEAFF.

The chain links TRBV4-1 to TRBJ1-6, with D possibly matching TRBD1 (6 bases). Trimming pared 4 bases from V and 7 bases from J, leaving 20 bases between. The CDR3 has 17 amino acids. Germline values: CDR1 MGHRA, CDR2 YSYEKL. CDR3 sequence: CASSPHVRGRINSPLHF. In nucleotides, the CDR3 is TGCGCCAGCAGCCCCCATGTCAGGGGCAGAATAAATTCACCCCTCCACTTT.

A remark on this clonotype: Sequence at one end of the junction differs from germline and may be a read error. In DNA form, the CDR3 reads TGTGCCAACAGCCGGAGAACCGGGGAGCTGTTTTTT. Translating gives CANSRRTGELFF. This sequence joins TRBV11-1 and TRBJ2-2, with D unresolved. Germline values: CDR1 SGHAT, CDR2 FQDESV (reference sequence). The CDR3 extends over 12 amino acids.

This clonotype was observed at least ten times. V and J are TRBV12-3 or TRBV12-4 and TRBJ2-1; 14 positions match TRBD2. The junction had 2 bases not matched to a gene; V was cut back by 3 bases and J by 10 bases. This CDR3 is built from 14 residues. CDR3 sequence: CASSFGTSGREQFF. CDR3 coding DNA: TGTGCCAGCAGTTTCGGGACTAGCGGGAGAGAGCAGTTCTTC.

The chain couples TRBV28 to TRBJ1-5; 10 bases line up with TRBD1. The CDR3 has 15 amino acids. From germline, CDR1 is MDHEN and CDR2 SYDVKM. After removal of 8 bases from V and 11 bases from J, the junction contained 15 bases not matched to a gene. The CDR3 nucleotides read TGTGCCAGCGACCCGGGACAGGGGTTTGGGCAGTCCCAGCATTTT. Translated: CASDPGQGFGQSQHF.

Worth noting for this clonotype: The junction departs from the called germline gene at one end, perhaps through a read error. This rearrangement joins TRBV6-1 to TRBJ2-7; D unclear. This CDR3 has 15 amino acids. Germline V lookup: CDR1 MNHNS, CDR2 SASEGT. The CDR3 loop reads CASSEEVCPPYDQYF. CDR3 bases: TGTGCCAGCAGTGAAGAAGTGTGTCCTCCCTACGACCAGTACTTC.

About this clonotype: At one of its ends the junction is not consistent with the germline gene, which may arise from a read error. This chain links TRBV4-1 with TRBJ2-3; the match to TRBD2 covers 14 bases. There are 17 residues in the CDR3. Per the germline V gene, CDR1 is MGHRA and CDR2 is YSYEKL. The CDR3 sequence is CASSRPGLAGATDTQCF. CDR3 DNA: TGCGCCAGCAGCCGGCCGGGACTAGCGGGGGCCACGGATACGCAGTGTTTT.